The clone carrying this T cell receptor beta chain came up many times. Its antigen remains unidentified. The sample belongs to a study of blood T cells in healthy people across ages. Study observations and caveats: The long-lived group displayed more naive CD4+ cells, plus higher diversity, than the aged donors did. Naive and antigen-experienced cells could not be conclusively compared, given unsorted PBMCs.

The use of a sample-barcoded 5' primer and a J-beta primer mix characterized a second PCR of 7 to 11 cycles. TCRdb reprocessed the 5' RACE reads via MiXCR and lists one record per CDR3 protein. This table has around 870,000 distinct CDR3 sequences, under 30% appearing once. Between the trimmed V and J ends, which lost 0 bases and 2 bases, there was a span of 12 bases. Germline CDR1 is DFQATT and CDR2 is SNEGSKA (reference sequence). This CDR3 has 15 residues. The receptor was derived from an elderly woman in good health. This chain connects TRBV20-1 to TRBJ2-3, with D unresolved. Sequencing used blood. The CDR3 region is CSARDGYPITDTQYF. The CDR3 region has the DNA TGCAGTGCTAGAGACGGCTACCCAATCACAGATACGCAGTATTTT.